This TCR beta chain came from a study of OX40 agonist ivuxolimab in advanced cancers. The wider study: Patients received ivuxolimab, an intravenous treatment, every 2 weeks at 0.01 to 10 mg/kg.

Produced via immunoSEQ multiplex PCR; TCRdb's table is partial and in-frame only. The sample yields over 55,000 clones, roughly nine tenths seen once. Deletions cut 8 bases from V and 5 bases from J, with 20 bases between. Germline V gene lookup returns CDR1 SGHNT and CDR2 YYREEE (reference sequence). The CDR3 extends over 15 amino acids. Patients with a history of autoimmune disease or on systemic immunosuppression were excluded. The receptor's source is an adult with an advanced solid tumor such as melanoma, head and neck, liver or kidney cancer. The chain has TRBV5-4 and TRBJ1-5; the D gene is possibly TRBD1 (6 bases). The sample in question was CD4+ or CD8+ T cells sorted from blood, obtained in a trial of the OX40 agonist ivuxolimab. CDR3 in amino acids: CARDPGAVLYQPQHF. Written as DNA, the CDR3 is TGTGCCAGGGACCCGGGGGCGGTTTTGTATCAGCCCCAGCATTTT.